This TCR beta chain comes out of a study of CD8+ T cells in alopecia areata. Background on the study: Twice daily, treated patients received 5 to 10 mg of oral tofacitinib. Tofacitinib ran 6 to 18 months, followed by 6 months off drug.

On this clone: The antigen is unknown. Different DNA sequences within this sample yield the same CDR3.

Regarding the study as a whole: Mice showed TCR sharing more clearly than patients did, possibly owing to HLA.

Sequencing templates came from extracted RNA that was reverse transcribed into cDNA. Profiling relied on immunoSEQ multiplex PCR, and the TCRdb table lists in-frame clones only, not all of them. The sample has about 150,000 clones, over 80% seen once. Peripheral blood and lesional scalp punch biopsies came from alopecia areata patients. Germline assignment: CDR1 SQVTM and CDR2 ANQGSEA. V shed 2 bases and J shed 4 bases, with 5 bases lying between them. This CDR3 has 11 residues. Source: CD8+ T cells sorted from blood, taken at week 0. This sequence joins TRBV29-1 and TRBJ1-2; no clear D. This clonotype was sampled from a human donor with alopecia areata. The CDR3 region is CSVELRYGYTF. The CDR3 coding sequence is TGCAGCGTTGAACTCCGCTATGGCTACACCTTC.